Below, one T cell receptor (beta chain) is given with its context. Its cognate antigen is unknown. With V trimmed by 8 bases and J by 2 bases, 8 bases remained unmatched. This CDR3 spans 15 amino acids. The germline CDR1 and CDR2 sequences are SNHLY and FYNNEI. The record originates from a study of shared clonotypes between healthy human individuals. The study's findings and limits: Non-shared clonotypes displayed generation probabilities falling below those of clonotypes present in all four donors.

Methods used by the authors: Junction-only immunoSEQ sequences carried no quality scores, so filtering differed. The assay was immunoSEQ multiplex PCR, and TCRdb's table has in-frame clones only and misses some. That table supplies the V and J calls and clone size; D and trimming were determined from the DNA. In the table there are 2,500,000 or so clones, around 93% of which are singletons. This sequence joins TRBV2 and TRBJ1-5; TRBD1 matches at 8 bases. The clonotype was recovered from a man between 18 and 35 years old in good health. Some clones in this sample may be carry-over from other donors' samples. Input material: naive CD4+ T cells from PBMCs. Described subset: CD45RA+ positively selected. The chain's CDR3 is CASGKETGGNQPQHF. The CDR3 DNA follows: TGTGCCAGCGGCAAGGAGACAGGGGGCAATCAGCCCCAGCATTTT.